The rows below give T cell receptor beta chains drawn from one sample of a study of cytomegalovirus exposure and HLA in healthy donors. Some clones are missing from TCRdb's copy, which holds only in-frame ones; the method was immunoSEQ multiplex PCR. The table has 120,000 or so clones, more than 80% seen once. Input material: PBMCs. All receptors derive from a young man in good health and CMV-seropositive. The CDR3 runs from the conserved cysteine through the conserved F or W. D genes are given only for firm matches. Clone sizes are given selectively: once, few, many, or a class where the clone is expanded.

clone size,V gene,D gene,J gene,CDR3 DNA,CDR3 protein
NA,TRBV4-1,TRBD1,TRBJ1-6,TGCGCCAGCAGCCAAGAACAGGGGGTGTATAATTCACCCCTCCACTTT,CASSQEQGVYNSPLHF
NA,TRBV7-8,NA,TRBJ1-2,TGTGCCAGCAGCTTGCGGAGGGCCTGGGGCTACACCTTC,CASSLRRAWGYTF
NA,TRBV6-7,NA,TRBJ2-7,TGTGCCAGCAGTTACTCAAGCCCCTTACCTCACTACGAGCAGTACTTC,CASSYSSPLPHYEQYF
NA,TRBV6-5,TRBD2,TRBJ2-3,TGTGCCAGCAGGAAGGGACTAGCTTCGGATACGCAGTATTTT,CASRKGLASDTQYF
NA,TRBV19,NA,TRBJ2-7,TGTGCCAGTAGTATTGGAGGCTACGAGCAGTACTTC,CASSIGGYEQYF
NA,TRBV27,NA,TRBJ1-6,TGTGCCAGCAGTTTATCGGGCCTTCACCCCCTCCACTTT,CASSLSGLHPLHF
once,TRBV21-1,NA,TRBJ1-2,TGTGCCAGCAGCAAAGTCCCAGGACAGGGGGCTGGGTATGGCTACACCTTC,CASSKVPGQGAGYGYTF
once,TRBV7-9,NA,TRBJ1-4,TGTGCCAGCAGCGGGGCCAATGAAAAACTGTTTTTT,CASSGANEKLFF
NA,TRBV11-3,TRBD1,TRBJ2-7,TGTGCCAGCAGCTTATCGAGGGGGCAGGAGCAGTACTTC,CASSLSRGQEQYF
NA,TRBV18,TRBD1,TRBJ1-6,TGTGCCAGCTCCCTCCAGGGGGACCTTTCACCCCTCCACTTT,CASSLQGDLSPLHF
few,TRBV27,NA,TRBJ1-5,TGTGCCAGCAGTTTATTACAAATGGTTCGCCTCAATCAGCCCCAGCATTTT,CASSLLQMVRLNQPQHF
NA,TRBV10-2,NA,TRBJ2-7,TGCGCCAGCAGCGCCGGGACTGGGACCTACGAGCAGTACTTC,CASSAGTGTYEQYF
NA,TRBV4-1,NA,TRBJ1-3,TGCGCCAGCAGCCAAGAAGTGCCGAGCTCTGGAAACACCATATATTTT,CASSQEVPSSGNTIYF
NA,TRBV6-1,TRBD2,TRBJ2-1,TGTGCCAGCAGTGGGTTGGGGGGGGGAAATTTTAACGCCTACAATGAGCAGTTCTTC,CASSGLGGGNFNAYNEQFF
NA,TRBV18,NA,TRBJ1-3,TGTGCCAGCTCCTCCGCGGCGACGGACTCTGGAAACACCATATATTTT,CASSSAATDSGNTIYF
NA,TRBV5-1,TRBD1,TRBJ1-1,TGCGCCAGCAGCTTGAAGGGGGCGCGTAATGAAGCTTTCTTT,CASSLKGARNEAFF
NA,TRBV5-1,TRBD1,TRBJ2-5,TGCGCCAGCAGACTCCGGACAGGGACACAAGAGACCCAGTACTTC,CASRLRTGTQETQYF
NA,TRBV14,NA,TRBJ2-3,TGTGCCAGCAGCCCCCCGGGGGTCCCCGCAGATACGCAGTATTTT,CASSPPGVPADTQYF
NA,TRBV25-1,TRBD1,TRBJ1-5,TGTGCCAGCAGTGAAGACTCGGGACAGCGGACTCATCAGCCCCAGCATTTT,CASSEDSGQRTHQPQHF
NA,TRBV7-9,TRBD1,TRBJ2-4,TGTGCCAGCAGCCCGAGGGGACAGCTAGCCAAAAACATTCAGTACTTC,CASSPRGQLAKNIQYF
NA,TRBV6-1,TRBD2,TRBJ2-7,TGTGCCAGCAGTGGCGGGGGGGCCGGGATCATCGAGCAGTACTTC,CASSGGGAGIIEQYF
NA,TRBV10-3,TRBD1,TRBJ2-1,TGTGCCATCAGTAAAACAGGGGGCAATGAGCAGTTCTTC,CAISKTGGNEQFF
NA,TRBV5-4,TRBD1,TRBJ2-7,TGTGCCAGCAGCTTGGTGGTCGGACAGGAGGTCTACGAGCAGTACTTC,CASSLVVGQEVYEQYF
NA,TRBV29-1,TRBD1,TRBJ1-1,TGCAGCACGACAGGGATGATGGTTAGTACTGAAGCTTTCTTT,CSTTGMMVSTEAFF
NA,TRBV5-4,TRBD1,TRBJ1-3,TGTGCCAGCAGCACAGGGGCTGGAAACACCATATATTTT,CASSTGAGNTIYF
NA,TRBV13,TRBD1,TRBJ2-1,TGTGCCAGCAGCGAAGACAGGGGATCATGGAATGAGCAGTTCTTC,CASSEDRGSWNEQFF
NA,TRBV11-1,NA,TRBJ2-1,TGTGCCAGCAGCTTAGGGGGGGAGGGGGCCTACAATGAGCAGTTCTTC,CASSLGGEGAYNEQFF
NA,TRBV18,TRBD1,TRBJ2-3,TGTGCCAGCTCACCGCGTGGGGAGGCGACAGGGGGCGAATCTAGCACAGATACGCAGTATTTT,CASSPRGEATGGESSTDTQYF
NA,TRBV10-3,NA,TRBJ1-1,TGTGCCATCAGTGAGCCAACAGGCGACGACACTGAAGCTTTCTTT,CAISEPTGDDTEAFF
NA,TRBV6-1,NA,TRBJ2-5,TGTGCCAGCAGTGACCTACGGGAGACCCAGTACTTC,CASSDLRETQYF
NA,TRBV5-1,TRBD1,TRBJ1-6,TGCGCCAGCAGCACAAGACAGGGTGATTCACCCCTCCACTTT,CASSTRQGDSPLHF
NA,TRBV28,NA,TRBJ2-2,TGTGCCAGCAGTTTTTTTTTGGGGCCAGGGGCGATCACCGGGGAGCTGTTTTTT,CASSFFLGPGAITGELFF
NA,TRBV5-1,NA,TRBJ2-5,TGCGCCAGCAGCTTGGCCTCTCAAGAGACCCAGTACTTC,CASSLASQETQYF
once,TRBV2,TRBD1,TRBJ1-6,TGTGCCAGCGATTGGACAGGAAATTCACCCCTCCACTTT,CASDWTGNSPLHF
few,TRBV6-1,NA,TRBJ1-3,TGTGCCAGCAGTACAGACCCCGATGGAAACACCATATATTTT,CASSTDPDGNTIYF
NA,TRBV6-1,TRBD1,TRBJ2-7,TGTGCCAGCAGTGAAGGGGACAGGGCAGTATACGAGCAGTACTTC,CASSEGDRAVYEQYF
NA,TRBV28,TRBD1,TRBJ1-4,TGTGCCAGCAGCACCCCGGGACAGGAGTTTAATGAAAAACTGTTTTTT,CASSTPGQEFNEKLFF